Included here is one T cell receptor beta chain sequence, with context. The CDR3 is made up of 15 amino acids. V shed 4 bases and J shed 0 bases, with 7 bases lying between them. Per germline, CDR1 MDHEN and CDR2 SYDVKM. TCRdb's table, derived via immunoSEQ multiplex PCR, lists solely in-frame clones and lacks some. Among about 60,000 clones, roughly 92% were seen once, and the ten largest hold 2.5% to 4%. This sample was included in a study of T cell changes during pregnancy in multiple sclerosis. The sample in question was CD8+ T cells from peripheral blood mononuclear cells, obtained in the second trimester of pregnancy. V gene TRBV28 combines with J gene TRBJ2-6; D ambiguous. The sequence was obtained from a female donor with multiple sclerosis, enrolled in a pregnancy study. The CDR3 here is CASSSRFSGANVLTF. The CDR3 bases are TGTGCCAGCAGTTCCAGGTTCTCTGGGGCCAACGTCCTGACTTTC.